The source of this T cell receptor (beta chain) is a study of cytomegalovirus exposure and HLA in healthy donors. V shed 0 bases and J 0 bases; nucleotides not matched to a gene: 8. CDR3 length equals 17 residues. Per germline, CDR1 LGHNA and CDR2 YNFKEQ. As concerns this clone: Its antigen is unknown.

Vbeta (60) and Jbeta (13) primers were used in the PCR. Generated by immunoSEQ multiplex PCR, the TCRdb table keeps only in-frame clones and is missing some. The table counts about 79,000 clones; roughly 4.8% lies in the top ten. Study observations and caveats: Analyses of presence/absence relied on an assumption of roughly uniform sequencing depth across donors.

The source of this sequence is a man aged 30-40 years in good health and CMV-seronegative. The V and J genes are TRBV4-2 and TRBJ2-7; 7 positions agree with TRBD1. The sample was PBMCs. The DNA of the CDR3 is TGTGCCAGCAGCCAAGAACCGGGGACAGATAGCTCCTACGAGCAGTACTTC. Translated: CASSQEPGTDSSYEQYF.